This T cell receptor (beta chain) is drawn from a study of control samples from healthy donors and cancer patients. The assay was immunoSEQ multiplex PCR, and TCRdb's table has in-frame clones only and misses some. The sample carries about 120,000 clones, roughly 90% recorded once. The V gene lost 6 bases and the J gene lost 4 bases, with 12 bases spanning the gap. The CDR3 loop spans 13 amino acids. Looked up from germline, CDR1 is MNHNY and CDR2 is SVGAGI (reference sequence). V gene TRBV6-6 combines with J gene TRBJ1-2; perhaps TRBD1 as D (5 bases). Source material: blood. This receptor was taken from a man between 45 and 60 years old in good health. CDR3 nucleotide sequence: TGTGCCAGCAGGGGGACTTCAACCTATGGCTACACCTTC. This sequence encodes CASRGTSTYGYTF.